A selection of T cell receptor beta chains follows, all from one sample in a study of blood T cell repertoires in COVID-19. Sequencing used immunoSEQ multiplex PCR; TCRdb keeps in-frame clones, though not all of them. The sample records tens of thousands of clones, about 88% being singletons. Sequencing was done on a sample of peripheral blood. The source of these receptors is a woman of 80 years or more with active COVID-19. CDR3s include the opening cysteine and the closing phenylalanine or tryptophan. D genes are given only for firm matches. A clone size is listed for some rows: how often the clone was seen (once, few, many), or a class if it is expanded.

v_gene	j_gene	d_gene	abundance	CDR3nt	CDR3aa
TRBV27	TRBJ1-1	.	.	TGTGCCAGCAGTTACGTGCCTCGGAGTGGCACTGAAGCTTTCTTT	CASSYVPRSGTEAFF
TRBV28	TRBJ1-4	.	.	TGTGCCAGCAGTCCCCTCAGGGCAACTAATGAAAAACTGTTTTTT	CASSPLRATNEKLFF
TRBV11-2	TRBJ2-2	.	.	TGTGCCAGCAGCACTCCGCGCCGGCAGGGACGCGGGAACGGGGAGCTGTTTTTT	CASSTPRRQGRGNGELFF
TRBV29-1	TRBJ1-2	.	.	TGCAGCGCCGGCCCCTCTCTCGACTATGGCTACACCTTC	CSAGPSLDYGYTF
TRBV4-1	TRBJ2-2	TRBD2	.	TGCGCCAGCAGCCAATCCCACGGGGGGACCGGGGAGCTGTTTTTT	CASSQSHGGTGELFF
TRBV4-2	TRBJ1-5	TRBD1	many	TGTGCCAGCAGCCTAGGGACAGGGGTCGGTCAGCCCCAGCATTTT	CASSLGTGVGQPQHF
TRBV2	TRBJ2-7	.	.	TGTGCCAGCAGTTCCGACACACAAGTGTTCTACGAGCAGTACTTC	CASSSDTQVFYEQYF
TRBV18	TRBJ2-2	.	.	TGTGCCAGCTCTCTAAACACCGGGGAGCTGTTTTTT	CASSLNTGELFF
TRBV5-1	TRBJ2-2	TRBD1	once	TGCGCCAGCAGCACACGGACAGGGAGAACCGGGGAGCTGTTTTTT	CASSTRTGRTGELFF
TRBV15	TRBJ2-1	TRBD1	.	TGTGCCACCAGCAGAGATCCCGAGACAGGGAGCTACAATGAGCAGTTCTTC	CATSRDPETGSYNEQFF
TRBV7-2	TRBJ2-3	.	.	TGTGCCAGCAGCTCGCAACTCGCCCCGGATACGCAGTATTTT	CASSSQLAPDTQYF
TRBV19	TRBJ1-2	.	few	TGTGCCAGTAGTAGAGGACATTATGGCTACACCTTC	CASSRGHYGYTF
TRBV14	TRBJ2-7	TRBD1	.	TGTGCCAGCAGCCAAGTCCGGGACAGGGAAGTCCCCTACGAGCAGTACTTC	CASSQVRDREVPYEQYF
TRBV18	TRBJ1-1	.	.	TGTGCCAGCTCACAACACAGGGAGATGGCTTTCTTT	CASSQHREMAFF
TRBV3-1/TRBV3-2	TRBJ2-3	.	.	TGTGCCAGCAGCCGTAGGAGCCTCGATACGCAGTATTTT	CASSRRSLDTQYF
TRBV19	TRBJ2-2	TRBD2	.	TGTGCCAGCTATAGCGGGAGATTACGCCGGGAGCTGTTTTTT	CASYSGRLRRELFF
TRBV7-9	TRBJ2-1	.	.	TGTGCCAGCAGCTCCCCGTCTAGCTCCTACAATGAGCAGTTCTTC	CASSSPSSSYNEQFF
TRBV7-2	TRBJ1-6	TRBD1	.	TGTGCCACCGGGGGACAGCAGAATTCACCCCTCCACTTT	CATGGQQNSPLHF
TRBV19	TRBJ2-1	.	.	TGTGCCAGTAGTATCTTGGGACACTACAATGAGCAGTTCTTC	CASSILGHYNEQFF
TRBV2	TRBJ1-5	TRBD1	.	TGTGCCAGTTCAATTCAGGGGGCGGGACAGCCCCAGCATTTT	CASSIQGAGQPQHF
TRBV28	TRBJ1-4	TRBD1	.	TGTGCCAGCAGAACAGGGGGGCGGGAAAAACTGTTTTTT	CASRTGGREKLFF
TRBV6-2/TRBV6-3	TRBJ1-6	.	.	TGTGCCAGCAGTCTTACCGTAGGGGTGGCGCTTTCACCCCTCCACTTT	CASSLTVGVALSPLHF
TRBV6-2/TRBV6-3	TRBJ2-2	.	.	TGTGCCAGCAGTTATTCCGGGACAATCCGCACCGGGGAGCTGTTTTTT	CASSYSGTIRTGELFF
TRBV27	TRBJ1-4	TRBD1	.	TGTGCCAGCAGCCCCACCGGACAGGGGGCCTCCCTCCGGGGAAAACTGTTTTTT	CASSPTGQGASLRGKLFF
TRBV5-1	TRBJ2-5	TRBD2	.	TGCGCCAGCAGCTTGGCGTTAGCGGGAGAGCAAGAGACCCAGTACTTC	CASSLALAGEQETQYF
TRBV7-9	TRBJ2-3	TRBD2	.	TGTGCCAGCAGCTTAGACCTAGCGGGAGGAGATACGCAGTATTTT	CASSLDLAGGDTQYF
TRBV11-1	TRBJ1-2	.	.	TGTGCCAGCAGCCCGGGGTCGACATTCCACTATGGCTACACCTTC	CASSPGSTFHYGYTF
TRBV18	TRBJ2-5	.	.	TGTGCCAGCTCACCTCCCTCGAGGGTGCCTCGGGAGACCCAGTACTTC	CASSPPSRVPRETQYF
TRBV7-9	TRBJ2-7	TRBD2	.	TGTGCCAGCAGCCGGACTAGTCCTCATACATACGAGCAGTACTTC	CASSRTSPHTYEQYF
TRBV5-1	TRBJ1-2	TRBD1	.	TGCGCCAGCAGCTTGGGACAGGGGAGAAACTCAATGCCCCCCGATGGCTACACCTTC	CASSLGQGRNSMPPDGYTF
TRBV6-1	TRBJ2-7	TRBD2	.	TGTGCCAGCAGTGAGGGGAGGGGTGGGCAGTACTTC	CASSEGRGGQYF
TRBV10-3	TRBJ2-5	TRBD1	.	TGTGCCATCAGCAAGGACAGGGGAACGGAGACCCAGTACTTC	CAISKDRGTETQYF
TRBV5-1	TRBJ2-6	.	.	TGCGCCAGCAGCTTGGGGTCCAGCGGTGGGGCCAACGTCCTGACTTTC	CASSLGSSGGANVLTF
TRBV6-5	TRBJ1-6	TRBD1	.	TGTGCCAGCAGTCGACAGGGTCCTACCAATTCACCCCTCCACTTT	CASSRQGPTNSPLHF
TRBV27	TRBJ2-7	.	.	TGTGCCAGCACCCGGGGGGAGCAGTACTTC	CASTRGEQYF
TRBV9	TRBJ2-3	TRBD1	.	TGTGCCAGCAGCTTCCTGGGACAGGGGGGAACAGATACGCAGTATTTT	CASSFLGQGGTDTQYF
TRBV15	TRBJ2-3	.	.	TGTGCCACCAGCAGAGCCGGGACACAGGCCGGAGATACGCAGTATTTT	CATSRAGTQAGDTQYF
TRBV7-9	TRBJ2-3	TRBD2	once	TGTGCCAGCAGCGCGCTAGCGGGAGTTACAGATACGCAGTATTTT	CASSALAGVTDTQYF
TRBV6-4	TRBJ1-4	TRBD1	.	TGTGCCAGCAGATGGACAGGGGGATTT	CASRWTGGF
TRBV6-2/TRBV6-3	TRBJ2-7	.	few	TGTGCCAGCAGTTACCTAGGCAGGGGCCGTGATTACGAGCAGTACTTC	CASSYLGRGRDYEQYF
TRBV27	TRBJ2-7	TRBD2	.	TGTGCCAGCATGAGTTGGACTAGCGGGAGCTACGAGCAGTACTTC	CASMSWTSGSYEQYF
TRBV25-1	TRBJ2-3	TRBD2	once	TGTGCCAGCAGTGAAGGGGGTAGCGGGAGGAGCACAGATACGCAGTATTTT	CASSEGGSGRSTDTQYF